This T cell receptor (beta chain) was observed in a study of blood T cell repertoires in COVID-19. The overall study: The United States, Italy and Spain were the sources of the acute and convalescent COVID-19 samples. T cells, B-cell-depleted T cells, or PBMCs supplied cDNA or gDNA.

Some clones are missing from TCRdb's copy, which holds only in-frame ones; the method was immunoSEQ multiplex PCR. The sample carries over 60,000 clones, 75% to 85% recorded once. There are 14 residues in the CDR3. Germline V lookup: CDR1 ENHRY, CDR2 SYGVKD. Unmatched junction bases numbered 4, after V lost 5 bases and J lost 7 bases. The origin of this receptor is a human donor in a cohort sampled during active COVID-19. V gene TRBV10-3 combines with J gene TRBJ1-6; 8 bases are a match to TRBD1. Sequencing was carried out using peripheral blood. The CDR3 DNA reads TGTGCCATCAGTACAGGGGGAGGGAATTCACCCCTCCACTTT. It encodes CAISTGGGNSPLHF.